This entry lists 20 T cell receptor beta chains sequenced from one sample in a study of cytomegalovirus exposure and HLA in healthy donors listed by TCRdb under 2017. Library prep was done by the immunoSEQ multiplex PCR assay. For the multiplex PCR, a mixture combining 60 forward primers for TCR Vbeta segments and 13 reverse primers for TCR Jbeta segments was used. TCRdb holds this immuneACCESS table with in-frame rearrangements only. Some clones are missing; in checked studies, unresolved V genes explain under half, and the rest has no known cause. Recorded for this sample are about 130,000 clones; nearly 85% of them occurred a single time. The ten largest clones take up 1.2% of the sample. The sample comprised PBMCs. These receptors were taken from a boy between 10 and 17 years old in good health and CMV-seronegative.

The gene calls are TRBV7-9 and TRBJ2-3; no reliable D call. Germline-derived CDR1 and CDR2 are SEHNR and FQNEAQ (reference sequence). Trimming shortened V by 1 base and J by 2 bases, and 10 bases separated the two germline ends. CDR3 size: 15 residues. CDR3 protein: CASSLVLGPTDTQYF. The CDR3 nucleotides are TGTGCCAGCAGCTTAGTGCTGGGCCCCACAGATACGCAGTATTTT.

The chain links TRBV30 to TRBJ1-6; TRBD1 matches at 7 bases. There are 15 residues in the CDR3. Germline V lookup: CDR1 GTSNPN, CDR2 SVGIG (reference sequence). V gave up 3 bases and J gave up 9 bases; unmatched junction bases: 11. CDR3 loop: CAWSVLQGMGSPLHF. The CDR3 bases are TGTGCCTGGAGCGTACTACAGGGGATGGGTTCACCCCTCCACTTT.

The chain joins TRBV6-1 to TRBJ2-2, with D possibly being TRBD1 (6 bases). The germline V gene has CDR1 MNHNS and CDR2 SASEGT. V lost 6 bases and J 6 bases, leaving 17 bases between the germline ends. This CDR3 has 15 residues. The CDR3 spells CASSHRVGVAGELFF. In DNA, the CDR3 is TGTGCCAGCAGCCACAGGGTTGGGGTCGCCGGGGAGCTGTTTTTT.

This clone has just a few counts. V is TRBV6-1 and J is TRBJ2-3; 8 positions agree with TRBD2. V shed 7 bases, J shed 5 bases, and the junction held 8 bases outside the gene matches. This CDR3 region has 14 residues. Germline V gene lookup returns CDR1 MNHNS and CDR2 SASEGT. The CDR3 reads CASKAGLVIDTQYF. CDR3 in DNA: TGTGCCAGCAAGGCGGGACTAGTGATAGATACGCAGTATTTT.

The rearrangement joins TRBV5-4 to TRBJ2-3, with a tentative D call TRBD2 (6 bases). V lost 0 bases and J lost 2, with 7 bases in between. The CDR3 totals 14 residues. The germline CDR1 and CDR2 sequences are SGHNT and YYREEE (reference sequence). In DNA, the CDR3 is TGTGCCAGCAGCTTGGGGGGACTCACAGATACGCAGTATTTT. Its translation: CASSLGGLTDTQYF.

The genes are TRBV19 and TRBJ2-3, with TRBD1 identical over 7 bases. Germline CDR1 is LNHDA and CDR2 is SQIVND (reference sequence). The CDR3 spans 17 residues. V shed 6 bases and J 0 bases; nucleotides not matched to a gene: 12. In DNA form, the CDR3 reads TGTGCCAGTAGCCCAACGGGACAGCTAACTAGCACAGATACGCAGTATTTT. This codes for CASSPTGQLTSTDTQYF.

This clone was observed once. The rearrangement joins TRBV6-4 to TRBJ1-1; D is uncertain. With 2 bases removed from V and 4 bases from J, the gap between germline ends came to 8 bases. Germline V gene sequence: CDR1 MRHNA, CDR2 SNTAGT. CDR3 length: 13 residues. CDR3: CASSDRETTEAFF. CDR3 coding DNA: TGTGCCAGCAGTGACAGAGAAACCACTGAAGCTTTCTTT.

This chain connects TRBV13 to TRBJ2-1; 8 bases fit TRBD1. Germline CDR1 PRHDT, CDR2 FYEKMQ (reference sequence). The junction had 11 bases not matched to a gene; V was cut back by 5 bases and J by 2 bases. CDR3 size: 17 residues. CDR3 DNA: TGTGCCAGCAGCCCAACTACTGGACAGGGCGCCTACAATGAGCAGTTCTTC. Translation gives CASSPTTGQGAYNEQFF. The whole variable domain, remainder taken from reference TRBV13 and TRBJ2-1, is AAGVIQSPRHLIKEKRETATLKCYPIPRHDTVYWYQQGPGQDPQFLISFYEKMQSDKGSIPDRFSAQQFSDYHSELNMSSLELGDSALYFCASSPTTGQGAYNEQFFGPGTRLTVL.

V usage is TRBV18 and J usage is TRBJ2-7; TRBD1 matches at 8 bases. Per the germline V gene, CDR1 is KGHSH and CDR2 is LQKENI. CDR3 length: 15 amino acids. The V gene end was trimmed by 3 bases and the J gene end by 4 bases; junction bases not matched to a gene: 8. For the CDR3, the DNA is TGTGCCAGCTCACCCGACAGGGGAACGACGTACGAGCAGTACTTC. Amino acids: CASSPDRGTTYEQYF. The full variable domain, completed using reference TRBV18 and TRBJ2-7, is NAGVMQNPRHLVRRRGQEARLRCSPMKGHSHVYWYRQLPEEGLKFMVYLQKENIIDESGMPKERFSAEFPKEGPSILRIQQVVRGDSAAYFCASSPDRGTTYEQYFGPGTRLTVT.

The chain recombines TRBV25-1 with TRBJ2-5; D is unresolved. The CDR3 runs 15 residues. Trimming removed 1 base from V and 5 bases from J, with 14 bases in between. Germline CDR1 reads MGHDK; CDR2 reads SYGVNS. The CDR3 nucleotides are TGTGCCAGCAGTGAATTAACCCACTCCCGGGAGACCCAGTACTTC. This encodes CASSELTHSRETQYF.

The chain couples TRBV18 to TRBJ2-2, with 7 positions matching TRBD2. V was pared by 0 bases and J by 0 bases, with 4 bases of the junction left unmatched. The CDR3 loop spans 17 amino acids. Per germline, CDR1 KGHSH and CDR2 LQKENI. CDR3 bases: TGTGCCAGCTCACCACCAAGTGCGGGGGCGAACACCGGGGAGCTGTTTTTT. This codes for CASSPPSAGANTGELFF.

In DNA, the CDR3 is TGTGCCAGCAGCCTAGTCGGGGGGGCTAATGAAAAACTGTTTTTT. Amino acids: CASSLVGGANEKLFF. V gene TRBV11-2 combines with J gene TRBJ1-4, with D perhaps TRBD1 (5 bases). The V gene lost 5 bases and the J gene lost 3 bases, with 13 bases spanning the gap. From germline, CDR1 is SGHAT and CDR2 FQNNGV. The CDR3 loop spans 15 amino acids.

V and J are TRBV9 and TRBJ2-7; the D is unclear. Trimming removed 0 bases at V and 0 bases at J, with 4 bases between. The length of the CDR3 is 13 residues. CDR1 is SGDLS, CDR2 YYNGEE, per germline. CDR3 amino acids: CASSVDSSYEQYF. CDR3 coding DNA: TGTGCCAGCAGCGTAGACAGCTCCTACGAGCAGTACTTC.

The chain carries TRBV7-2 and TRBJ1-1; a possible D gene is TRBD1 (6 bases). CDR3 length equals 13 residues. The germline V and J ends were trimmed by 3 bases and 1 base, with 6 bases remaining between them. Per germline, CDR1 SGHTA and CDR2 FQGNSA. Written as DNA, the CDR3 is TGTGCCAGCAGCTTGACAGGGAACACTGAAGCTTTCTTT. Amino acids: CASSLTGNTEAFF.

This chain joins TRBV30 and TRBJ2-7; 14 nucleotides align to TRBD2. This CDR3 comprises 14 residues. Germline V gene lookup returns CDR1 GTSNPN and CDR2 SVGIG (reference sequence). With 8 bases clipped from V and 7 bases from J, the junction kept 10 bases outside the gene matches. The CDR3 protein is CARQGLAGAREQYF. CDR3 nucleotides: TGTGCCCGACAGGGACTAGCGGGAGCACGGGAGCAGTACTTC.

This sequence joins TRBV25-1 and TRBJ2-1, with 9 bases lining up with TRBD2. The germline V gene encodes CDR1 MGHDK and CDR2 SYGVNS. The length of the CDR3 is 14 residues. V lost 5 bases, J lost 14 bases, and 13 bases stayed unmatched. The CDR3 region has the DNA TGTGCCAGCAGTCGAGGGGGTAGCGGGAGTATGAAGTTCTTC. Translating it yields CASSRGGSGSMKFF.

The J gene is TRBJ2-7, the V gene TRBV18; 7 positions match TRBD1. The germline V gene encodes CDR1 KGHSH and CDR2 LQKENI. V dropped 3 bases and J dropped 6; count of bases not matched to a gene: 2. This CDR3 spans 12 amino acids. In DNA form, the CDR3 reads TGTGCCAGCTCACCGACAGGGCTCGAGCAGTACTTC. Its translation is CASSPTGLEQYF. The whole variable domain, remainder taken from reference TRBV18 and TRBJ2-7, is NAGVMQNPRHLVRRRGQEARLRCSPMKGHSHVYWYRQLPEEGLKFMVYLQKENIIDESGMPKERFSAEFPKEGPSILRIQQVVRGDSAAYFCASSPTGLEQYFGPGTRLTVT.

This chain uses TRBV5-1 with TRBJ2-5; a weak D match, TRBD2 (7 bases). The J call is uncertain, as TRBJ2-7 better fits the DNA end. The CDR3 is 15 amino acids. Germline V gives CDR1 SGHRS, CDR2 YFSETQ. CDR3 coding DNA: TGCGCCAGCAGCTTCGAAGCGGGACATAGATACGAGCAGTACTTC. Encoded protein: CASSFEAGHRYEQYF.

Only a few counts were recorded for this clone. The chain joins TRBV20-1 to TRBJ1-2; no definite D call. Trimming cost V 4 bases and J 7 bases, with 10 bases left between them. Looked up from germline, CDR1 is DFQATT and CDR2 is SNEGSKA (reference sequence). CDR3 length: 11 amino acids. The CDR3: CSAIGFLGYTF. In nucleotides, the CDR3 is TGCAGTGCTATCGGGTTTCTTGGCTACACCTTC.

V is TRBV2 and J is TRBJ2-1, with TRBD2 as a possible D gene (6 bases). The V end was cut by 6 bases, the J end by 5 bases, with 17 bases between. Germline CDR1 and CDR2: SNHLY and FYNNEI. The CDR3 is made up of 15 amino acids. The CDR3 reads CASRGGRGGDNEQFF. For the CDR3, the DNA is TGTGCCAGCAGGGGGGGACGGGGTGGCGACAATGAGCAGTTCTTC.